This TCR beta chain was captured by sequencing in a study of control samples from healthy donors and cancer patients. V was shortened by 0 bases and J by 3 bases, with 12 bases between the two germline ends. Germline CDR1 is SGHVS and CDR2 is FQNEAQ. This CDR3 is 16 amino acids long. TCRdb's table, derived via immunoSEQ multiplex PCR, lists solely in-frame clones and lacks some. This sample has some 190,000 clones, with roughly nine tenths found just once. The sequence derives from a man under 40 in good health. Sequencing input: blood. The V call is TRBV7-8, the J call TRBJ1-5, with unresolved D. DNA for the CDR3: TGTGCCAGCAGCTTAGCATCACAGTTAAACAATCAGCCCCAGCATTTT. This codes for CASSLASQLNNQPQHF.